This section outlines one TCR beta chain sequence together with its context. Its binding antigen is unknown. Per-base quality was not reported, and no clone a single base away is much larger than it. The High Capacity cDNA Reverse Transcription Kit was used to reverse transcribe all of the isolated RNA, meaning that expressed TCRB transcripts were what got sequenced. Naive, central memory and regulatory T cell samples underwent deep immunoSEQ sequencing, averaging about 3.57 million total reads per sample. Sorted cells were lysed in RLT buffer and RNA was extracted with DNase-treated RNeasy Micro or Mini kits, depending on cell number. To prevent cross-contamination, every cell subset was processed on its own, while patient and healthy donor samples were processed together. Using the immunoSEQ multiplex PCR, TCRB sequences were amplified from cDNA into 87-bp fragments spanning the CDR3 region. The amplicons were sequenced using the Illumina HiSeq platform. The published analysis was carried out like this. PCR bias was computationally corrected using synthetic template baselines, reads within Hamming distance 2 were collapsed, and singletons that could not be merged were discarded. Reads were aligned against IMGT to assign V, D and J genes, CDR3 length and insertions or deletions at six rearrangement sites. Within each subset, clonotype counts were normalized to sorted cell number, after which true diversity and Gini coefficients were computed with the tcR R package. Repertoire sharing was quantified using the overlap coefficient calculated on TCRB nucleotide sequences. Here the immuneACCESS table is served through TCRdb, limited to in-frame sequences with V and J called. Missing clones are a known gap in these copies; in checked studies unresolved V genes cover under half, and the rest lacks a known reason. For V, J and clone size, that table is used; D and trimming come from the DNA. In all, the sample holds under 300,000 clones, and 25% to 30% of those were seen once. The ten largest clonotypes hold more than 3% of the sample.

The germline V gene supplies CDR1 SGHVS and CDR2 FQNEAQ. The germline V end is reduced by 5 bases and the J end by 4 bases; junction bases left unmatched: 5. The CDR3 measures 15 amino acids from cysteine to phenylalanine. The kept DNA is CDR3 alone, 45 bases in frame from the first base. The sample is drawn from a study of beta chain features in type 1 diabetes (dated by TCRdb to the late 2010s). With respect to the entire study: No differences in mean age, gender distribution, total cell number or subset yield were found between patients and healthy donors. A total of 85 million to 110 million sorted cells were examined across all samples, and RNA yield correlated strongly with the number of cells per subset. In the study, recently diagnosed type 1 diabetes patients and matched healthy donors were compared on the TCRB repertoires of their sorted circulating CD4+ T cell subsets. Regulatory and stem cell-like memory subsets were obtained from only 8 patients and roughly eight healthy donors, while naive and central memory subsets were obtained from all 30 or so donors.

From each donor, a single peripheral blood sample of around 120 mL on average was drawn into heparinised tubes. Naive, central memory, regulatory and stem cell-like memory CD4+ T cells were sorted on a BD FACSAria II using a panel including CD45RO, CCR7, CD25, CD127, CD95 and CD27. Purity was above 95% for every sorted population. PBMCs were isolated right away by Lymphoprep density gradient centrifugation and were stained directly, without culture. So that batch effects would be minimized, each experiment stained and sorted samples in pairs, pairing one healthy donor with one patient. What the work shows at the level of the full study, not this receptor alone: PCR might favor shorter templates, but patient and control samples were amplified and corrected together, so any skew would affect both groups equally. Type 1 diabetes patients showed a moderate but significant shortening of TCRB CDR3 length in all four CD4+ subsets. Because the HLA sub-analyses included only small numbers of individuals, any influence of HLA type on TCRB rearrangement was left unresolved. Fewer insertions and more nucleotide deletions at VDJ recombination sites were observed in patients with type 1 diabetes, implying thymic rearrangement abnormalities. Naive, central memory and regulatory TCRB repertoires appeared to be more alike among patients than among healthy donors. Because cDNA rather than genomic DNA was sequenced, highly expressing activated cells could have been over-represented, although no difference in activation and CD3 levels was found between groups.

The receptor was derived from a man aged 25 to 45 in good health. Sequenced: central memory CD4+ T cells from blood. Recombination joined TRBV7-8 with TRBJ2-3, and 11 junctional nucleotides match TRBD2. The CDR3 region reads CASSQSSGRADTQYF. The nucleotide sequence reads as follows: TGTGCCAGCAGCCAAAGTAGCGGGAGGGCAGATACGCAGTATTTT. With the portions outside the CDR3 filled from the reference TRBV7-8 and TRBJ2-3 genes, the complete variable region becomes GAGVSQSPRYKVAKRGQDVALRCDPISGHVSLFWYQQALGQGPEFLTYFQNEAQLDKSGLPSDRFFAERPEGSVSTLKIQRTQQEDSAVYLCASSQSSGRADTQYFGPGTRLTVL.